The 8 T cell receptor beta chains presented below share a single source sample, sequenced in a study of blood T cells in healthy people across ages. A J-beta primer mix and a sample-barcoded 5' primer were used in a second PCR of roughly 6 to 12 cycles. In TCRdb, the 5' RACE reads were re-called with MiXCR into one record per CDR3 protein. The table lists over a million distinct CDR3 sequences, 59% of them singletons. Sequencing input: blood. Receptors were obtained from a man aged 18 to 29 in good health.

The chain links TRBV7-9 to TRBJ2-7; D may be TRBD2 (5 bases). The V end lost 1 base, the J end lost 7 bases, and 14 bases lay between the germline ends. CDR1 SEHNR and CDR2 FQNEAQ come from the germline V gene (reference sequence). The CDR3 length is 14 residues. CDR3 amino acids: CASSLGAERDEQYF. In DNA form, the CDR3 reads TGTGCCAGCAGCTTAGGGGCGGAACGGGATGAGCAGTACTTC.

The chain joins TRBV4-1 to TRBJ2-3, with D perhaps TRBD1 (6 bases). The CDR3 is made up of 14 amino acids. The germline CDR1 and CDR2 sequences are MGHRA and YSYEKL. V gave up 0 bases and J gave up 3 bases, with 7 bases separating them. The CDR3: CASSQEGTTDTQYF. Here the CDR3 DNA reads TGCGCCAGCAGCCAAGAGGGGACAACAGATACGCAGTATTTT.

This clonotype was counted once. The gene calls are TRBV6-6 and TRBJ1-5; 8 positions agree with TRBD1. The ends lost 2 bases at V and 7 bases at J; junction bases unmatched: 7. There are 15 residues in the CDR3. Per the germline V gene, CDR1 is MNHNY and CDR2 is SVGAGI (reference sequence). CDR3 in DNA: TGTGCCAGCAGTTACGTTCAGGGGGCACAACAGCCCCAGCATTTT. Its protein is CASSYVQGAQQPQHF.

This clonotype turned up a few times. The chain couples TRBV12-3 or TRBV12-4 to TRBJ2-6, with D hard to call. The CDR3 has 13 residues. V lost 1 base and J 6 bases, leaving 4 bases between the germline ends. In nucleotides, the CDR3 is TGTGCCAGCAGTTTAGGGAAGGCCAACGTCCTGACTTTC. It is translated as CASSLGKANVLTF.

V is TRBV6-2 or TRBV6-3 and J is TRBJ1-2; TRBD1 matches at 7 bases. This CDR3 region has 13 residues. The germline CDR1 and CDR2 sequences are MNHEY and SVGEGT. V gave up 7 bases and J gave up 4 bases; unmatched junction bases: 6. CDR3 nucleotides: TGTGCCAGCACCCCGGGACAGACCTATGGCTACACCTTC. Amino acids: CASTPGQTYGYTF.

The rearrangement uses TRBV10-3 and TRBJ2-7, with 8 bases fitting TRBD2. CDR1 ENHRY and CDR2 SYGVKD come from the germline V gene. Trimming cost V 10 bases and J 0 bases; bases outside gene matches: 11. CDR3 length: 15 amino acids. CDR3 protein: CATRWASGFSYEQYF. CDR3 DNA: TGTGCCACACGCTGGGCTAGCGGGTTCTCCTACGAGCAGTACTTC.

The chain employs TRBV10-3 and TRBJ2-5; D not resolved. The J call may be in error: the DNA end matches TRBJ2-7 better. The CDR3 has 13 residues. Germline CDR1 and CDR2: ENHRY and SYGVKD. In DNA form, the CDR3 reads TGTGCCATCAGGGCTGTGGGTAACGGCGAGCAGTACTTC. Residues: CAIRAVGNGEQYF.

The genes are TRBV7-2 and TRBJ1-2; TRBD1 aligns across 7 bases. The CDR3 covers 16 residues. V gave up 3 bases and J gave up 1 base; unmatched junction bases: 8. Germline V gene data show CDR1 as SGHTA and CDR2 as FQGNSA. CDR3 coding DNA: TGTGCCAGCAGCTTTGTGACAGGGCGGATTAACTATGGCTACACCTTC. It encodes CASSFVTGRINYGYTF.